This T cell receptor (beta chain) was sequenced during a study of blood T cell repertoires in COVID-19. Study-level information: The United States, Italy and Spain were the sources of the acute and convalescent COVID-19 samples. The cDNA or gDNA used as material had been derived from T cells, B-cell-depleted T cells, or PBMCs.

Study processing details: Quantification of nucleated cells was approximated via reference gene primer amplification. Clones were sequenced by immunoSEQ multiplex PCR, and TCRdb holds only the in-frame ones, with some missing. That table gives V, J and clone size, and the DNA gave D and trimming. In the table there are about 80,000 clones, approximately 76% of which are singletons. CDR1 is SGHDN and CDR2 is FVKESK in the germline V gene. This CDR3 contains 13 residues. V lost 4 bases, J lost 5 bases, and 11 bases lay in between. This receptor was taken from a man between 65 and 85 years old with active or convalescent COVID-19. The sample comprised peripheral blood. The chain recombines TRBV14 with TRBJ1-1; D might be TRBD1 (6 bases). The CDR3 protein is CASSPPRGTEAFF. The CDR3 DNA reads TGTGCCAGCAGCCCGCCCAGGGGTACTGAAGCTTTCTTT. Complete variable domain (other parts from reference TRBV14 and TRBJ1-1): EAGVTQFPSHSVIEKGQTVTLRCDPISGHDNLYWYRRVMGKEIKFLLHFVKESKQDESGMPNNRFLAERTGGTYSTLKVQPAELEDSGVYFCASSPPRGTEAFFGQGTRLTVV.